These 8 T cell receptor beta chains were all obtained from the same sample, sequenced in a study of blood T cell repertoires in COVID-19. Sequenced by immunoSEQ multiplex PCR; TCRdb stores in-frame clones only, minus some. The sample records roughly 100,000 clones, about 85% being singletons. The sample was peripheral blood. These receptor sequences come from an older woman with active or convalescent COVID-19.

This chain joins TRBV24-1 and TRBJ2-1, with D possibly TRBD1 on 7 matching bases. The CDR3 spans 20 residues. Germline CDR1 reads KGHDR; CDR2 reads SFDVKD. Trimming cost V 4 bases and J 0 bases, with 24 bases left between them. DNA for the CDR3: TGTGCCACCAGTGACCCCCGGGGACAGAGCGGGCTTAGCTCCTACAATGAGCAGTTCTTC. It translates to CATSDPRGQSGLSSYNEQFF.

This rearrangement joins TRBV6-2 or TRBV6-3 to TRBJ2-1, with a possible D match to TRBD2 (5 bases). CDR1 is MNHEY, CDR2 SVGEGT, per germline. This CDR3 contains 14 residues. Trimming took off 2 bases at V and 5 bases at J, with 10 bases between the two ends. CDR3 in amino acids: CASSYQGRDNEQFF. CDR3 nucleotides: TGTGCCAGCAGTTACCAAGGGAGAGACAATGAGCAGTTCTTC.

The sample holds one count of this clone. The chain joins TRBV7-2 to TRBJ2-3; possible D gene TRBD2, 5 bases. Trimming cost V 2 bases and J 8 bases, with 17 bases left between them. CDR3 size: 15 residues. Germline values: CDR1 SGHTA, CDR2 FQGNSA. CDR3 loop: CASSLPEVGVATQYF. CDR3 nucleotides: TGTGCCAGCAGCTTACCGGAGGTTGGGGTTGCTACGCAGTATTTT.

The chain uses TRBV7-8 and TRBJ1-1; D possibly corresponds to TRBD1 (5 bases). V gave up 5 bases and J gave up 1 base, with 14 bases separating them. The CDR3 runs 15 residues. The germline CDR1 and CDR2 sequences are SGHVS and FQNEAQ. CDR3 protein: CASSREGRENTEAFF. The CDR3 DNA follows: TGTGCCAGCAGCCGAGAGGGCAGGGAGAACACTGAAGCTTTCTTT.

This clone turned up a few times. This chain joins TRBV30 and TRBJ1-2; TRBD1 matches at 7 bases. The junction had 6 bases not matched to a gene; V was cut back by 0 bases and J by 2 bases. CDR1 GTSNPN and CDR2 SVGIG come from the germline V gene (reference sequence). CDR3 length: 15 residues. DNA for the CDR3: TGTGCCTGGAGTGTAATGGTCAGGGGGAACTATGGCTACACCTTC. Its protein product is CAWSVMVRGNYGYTF.

The chain joins TRBV18 to TRBJ1-1, with 7 bases aligning to TRBD1. CDR1 KGHSH and CDR2 LQKENI come from the germline V gene. J gave up 1 base and V 3 bases, and 11 bases lay outside the gene matches. There are 17 residues in the CDR3. The CDR3 coding sequence is TGTGCCAGCTCACCCATGCTGGCAGGGGGTCGGAACACTGAAGCTTTCTTT. Protein sequence: CASSPMLAGGRNTEAFF.

The DNA for the CDR3 is TGTGCCAGCAGTAGAGCGGGGGGGCTCTACGAGCAGTACTTC. Translation gives CASSRAGGLYEQYF. The chain recombines TRBV28 with TRBJ2-7, with 10 bases matching TRBD2. V was pared by 5 bases and J by 3 bases, with 4 bases of the junction left unmatched. Germline CDR1 reads MDHEN; CDR2 reads SYDVKM. This CDR3 region has 14 residues. Combining the CDR3 with reference TRBV28 and TRBJ2-7 gives the whole variable domain DVKVTQSSRYLVKRTGEKVFLECVQDMDHENMFWYRQDPGLGLRLIYFSYDVKMKEKGDIPEGYSVSREKKERFSLILESASTNQTSMYLCASSRAGGLYEQYFGPGTRLTVT.

A few counts support this clone. The chain employs TRBV30 and TRBJ2-3, with 8 bases aligning to TRBD2. This CDR3 is 17 amino acids long. Germline V gene sequence: CDR1 GTSNPN, CDR2 SVGIG (reference sequence). V dropped 1 base and J dropped 3; count of bases not matched to a gene: 12. The CDR3 sequence: CAWSGRILAGRTDTQYF. CDR3 bases: TGTGCCTGGAGTGGTCGGATATTAGCGGGGCGTACAGATACGCAGTATTTT.